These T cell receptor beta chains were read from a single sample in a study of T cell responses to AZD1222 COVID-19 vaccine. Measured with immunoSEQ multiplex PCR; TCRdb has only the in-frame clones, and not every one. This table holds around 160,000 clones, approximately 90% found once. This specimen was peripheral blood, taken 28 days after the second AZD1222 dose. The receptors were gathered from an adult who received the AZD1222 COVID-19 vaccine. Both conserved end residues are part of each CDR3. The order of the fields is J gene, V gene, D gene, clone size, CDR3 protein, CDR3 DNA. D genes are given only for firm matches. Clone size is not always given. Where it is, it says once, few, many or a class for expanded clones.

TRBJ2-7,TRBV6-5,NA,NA,CASGSGGREGEQYF,TGTGCCAGCGGATCAGGGGGAAGGGAGGGCGAGCAGTACTTC
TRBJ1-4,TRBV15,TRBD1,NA,CATSREYRDRGEKLFF,TGTGCCACCAGCAGGGAGTACCGGGACAGGGGAGAAAAACTGTTTTTT
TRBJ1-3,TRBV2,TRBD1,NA,CASRTGTGAKNTIYF,TGTGCCAGCAGAACCGGGACAGGGGCTAAAAACACCATATATTTT
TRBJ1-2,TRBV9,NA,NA,CASSAEDGLYAYGYTF,TGTGCCAGCAGCGCCGAGGACGGACTCTACGCCTATGGCTACACCTTC
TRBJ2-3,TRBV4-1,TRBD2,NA,CASSQELAGGADTQYF,TGCGCCAGCAGCCAGGAACTAGCGGGGGGGGCAGATACGCAGTATTTT
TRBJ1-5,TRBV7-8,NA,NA,CASSLGQGYDSNQPQHF,TGTGCCAGCAGCTTAGGTCAGGGGTATGATAGCAATCAGCCCCAGCATTTT
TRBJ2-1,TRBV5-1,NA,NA,CASSLGAREWPSSYNEQFF,TGCGCCAGCAGCTTGGGGGCAAGGGAATGGCCATCCTCCTACAATGAGCAGTTCTTC
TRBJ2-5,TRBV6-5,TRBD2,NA,CASMPGLAPQETQYF,TGTGCCAGCATGCCGGGACTAGCGCCTCAAGAGACCCAGTACTTC
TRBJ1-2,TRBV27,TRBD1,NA,CASSRTGGFYGYTF,TGTGCCAGCAGTCGGACAGGGGGTTTCTATGGCTACACCTTC
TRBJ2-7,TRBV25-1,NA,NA,CAATRGTGEQYF,TGTGCCGCGACCAGGGGAACGGGCGAGCAGTACTTC
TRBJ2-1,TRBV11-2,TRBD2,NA,CASSLVLADSYNEQFF,TGTGCCAGCAGCTTAGTCCTAGCGGATTCCTACAATGAGCAGTTCTTC
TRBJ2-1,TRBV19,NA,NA,CASSGALSYNEQFF,TGTGCCAGTAGTGGCGCCCTCTCCTACAATGAGCAGTTCTTC
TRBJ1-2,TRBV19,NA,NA,CASSIRTGSFYYGYTF,TGTGCCAGTAGTATCCGTACAGGGTCATTCTACTATGGCTACACCTTC
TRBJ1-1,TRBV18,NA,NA,CASSPQEERLSERNTEAFF,TGTGCCAGCTCACCACAAGAGGAGAGACTTTCAGAACGGAACACTGAAGCTTTCTTT
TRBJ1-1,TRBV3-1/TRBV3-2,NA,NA,CASSQAAGGPTEAFF,TGTGCCAGCAGCCAAGCAGCAGGAGGCCCCACTGAAGCTTTCTTT
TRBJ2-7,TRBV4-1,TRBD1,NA,CASSQQGASYEQYF,TGCGCCAGCAGTCAACAGGGGGCCTCTTACGAGCAGTACTTC
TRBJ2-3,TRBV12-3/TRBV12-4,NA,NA,CASSPTADTQYF,TGTGCCAGCAGCCCTACAGCAGATACGCAGTATTTT
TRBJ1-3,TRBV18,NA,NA,CASSPPTTRSGNTIYF,TGTGCCAGCTCACCACCCACTACTCGCTCTGGAAACACCATATATTTT
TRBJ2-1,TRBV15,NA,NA,CATSRDVQVFEQFF,TGTGCCACCAGCAGAGATGTTCAGGTTTTTGAGCAGTTCTTC
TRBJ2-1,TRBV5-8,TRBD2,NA,CASSFIAGSSYNEQFF,TGTGCCAGCAGCTTCATAGCGGGGAGCTCCTACAATGAGCAGTTCTTC
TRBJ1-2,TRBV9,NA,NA,CASSGRGRGYTF,TGTGCCAGCAGCGGCCGGGGTAGAGGCTACACCTTC
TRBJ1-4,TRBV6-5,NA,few,CASSPVGGGKLFF,TGTGCCAGCAGCCCAGTGGGGGGGGGAAAACTGTTTTTT
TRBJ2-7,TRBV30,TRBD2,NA,CAWSPPPGRGDYEQYF,TGTGCCTGGAGTCCTCCCCCCGGGCGGGGGGACTACGAGCAGTACTTC
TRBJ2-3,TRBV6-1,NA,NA,CASSEGSGLYTDTQYF,TGTGCCAGCAGTGAAGGTAGCGGCCTATACACAGATACGCAGTATTTT
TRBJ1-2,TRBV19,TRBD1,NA,CASSISSSVGTGHGYTF,TGTGCCAGTAGTATCTCATCCTCCGTAGGGACAGGGCACGGCTACACCTTC
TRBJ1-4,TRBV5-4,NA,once,CASSLKADNEKLFF,TGTGCCAGCAGCTTGAAGGCAGACAATGAAAAACTGTTTTTT
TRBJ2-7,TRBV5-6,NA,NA,CASSLRREQYF,TGTGCCAGCAGCTTGAGGAGGGAGCAGTACTTC
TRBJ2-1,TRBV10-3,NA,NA,CAISESASEGREQFF,TGTGCCATCAGTGAGTCGGCGTCAGAGGGACGGGAGCAGTTCTTC
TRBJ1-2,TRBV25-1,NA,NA,CASSGPTVNYGYTF,TGTGCCAGCAGTGGCCCGACGGTGAACTATGGCTACACCTTC
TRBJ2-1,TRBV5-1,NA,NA,CASRRDAYNEQFF,TGCGCCAGCCGCCGGGACGCCTACAATGAGCAGTTCTTC
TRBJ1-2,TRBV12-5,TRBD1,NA,CASGRPQGAHGYTF,TGTGCTAGTGGCCGTCCTCAGGGGGCGCATGGCTACACCTTC
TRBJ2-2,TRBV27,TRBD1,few,CASSPRTLDRAPRKTGELFF,TGTGCCAGCAGTCCCCGAACCCTTGACAGGGCTCCAAGAAAAACCGGGGAGCTGTTTTTT
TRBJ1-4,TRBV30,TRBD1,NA,CAWNFGTGVEKLFF,TGTGCCTGGAATTTTGGGACAGGGGTTGAAAAACTGTTTTTT
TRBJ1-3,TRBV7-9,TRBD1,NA,CASSLAGQSGNTIYF,TGTGCCAGCAGCTTAGCGGGACAGTCCGGAAACACCATATATTTT
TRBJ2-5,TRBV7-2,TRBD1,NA,CASSHGQGVQTQYF,TGTGCCAGCAGCCATGGACAGGGCGTACAGACCCAGTACTTC
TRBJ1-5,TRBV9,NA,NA,CASSVVSRAGVRRPQHF,TGTGCCAGCAGCGTAGTGTCCCGGGCAGGTGTTAGGAGGCCCCAGCATTTT
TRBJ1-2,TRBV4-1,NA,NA,CASSQGVYGYTF,TGCGCCAGCAGCCAAGGTGTCTATGGCTACACCTTC
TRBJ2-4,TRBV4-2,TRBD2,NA,CASSQRTSAKNIQYF,TGTGCCAGCAGCCAGCGGACTAGCGCCAAAAACATTCAGTACTTC
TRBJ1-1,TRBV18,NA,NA,CASSPPETGGNAEAFF,TGTGCCAGCTCACCACCAGAGACAGGAGGGAACGCTGAAGCTTTCTTT
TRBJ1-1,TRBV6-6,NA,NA,CASSDPEGWNEAFF,TGTGCCAGCAGTGACCCGGAGGGGTGGAATGAAGCTTTCTTT
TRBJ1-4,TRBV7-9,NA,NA,CASSLTPEGEKLFF,TGTGCCAGCAGCCTCACCCCGGAAGGTGAAAAACTGTTTTTT
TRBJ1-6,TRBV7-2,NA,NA,CASSPGSINSPLHF,TGTGCCAGCAGCCCTGGGTCTATTAATTCACCCCTCCACTTT
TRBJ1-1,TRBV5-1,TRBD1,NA,CASSLQDRGVTEAFF,TGCGCCAGCAGCTTGCAGGACAGGGGAGTCACTGAAGCTTTCTTT
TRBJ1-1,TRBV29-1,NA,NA,CSVEVYRTEAFF,TGCAGCGTTGAAGTCTATAGAACTGAAGCTTTCTTT
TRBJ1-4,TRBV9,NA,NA,CASSGQDSNEKLFF,TGTGCCAGCAGCGGTCAGGACAGCAATGAAAAACTGTTTTTT
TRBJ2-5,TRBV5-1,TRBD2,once,CASSRRTSGGVEETQYF,TGCGCCAGCAGCCGACGGACTAGCGGGGGGGTCGAAGAGACCCAGTACTTC
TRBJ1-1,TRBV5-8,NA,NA,CASTPGYTEAFF,TGTGCCAGCACCCCTGGTTACACTGAAGCTTTCTTT
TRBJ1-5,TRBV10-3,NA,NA,CAIRDGPNQPQHF,TGTGCCATCAGGGACGGTCCTAATCAGCCCCAGCATTTT
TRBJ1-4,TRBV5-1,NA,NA,CASSPGAVGLGNEKLFF,TGCGCCAGCAGCCCTGGAGCGGTGGGCCTGGGGAATGAAAAACTGTTTTTT
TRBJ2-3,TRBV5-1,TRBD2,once,CASSTSGSTDTQYF,TGCGCCAGCAGCACTAGCGGTAGCACAGATACGCAGTATTTT
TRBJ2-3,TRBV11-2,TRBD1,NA,CASSLFGGQGLITDTQYF,TGTGCCAGCAGCTTATTCGGTGGACAGGGCCTTATCACAGATACGCAGTATTTT
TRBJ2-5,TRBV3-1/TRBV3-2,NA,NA,CASSQDMETQYF,TGTGCCAGCAGCCAAGATATGGAGACCCAGTACTTC
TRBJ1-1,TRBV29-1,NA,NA,CSVEGGAGTEAFF,TGCAGCGTTGAGGGAGGCGCGGGCACTGAAGCTTTCTTT
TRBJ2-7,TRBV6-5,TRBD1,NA,CASSYKTGEQYF,TGTGCCAGCAGTTACAAGACAGGGGAGCAGTACTTC
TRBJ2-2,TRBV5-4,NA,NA,CASSIQGIGELFF,TGTGCCAGCAGTATACAGGGTATCGGGGAGCTGTTTTTT
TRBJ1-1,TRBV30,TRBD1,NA,CAWKDRGRMNTEAFF,TGTGCCTGGAAAGATAGGGGGCGCATGAACACTGAAGCTTTCTTT
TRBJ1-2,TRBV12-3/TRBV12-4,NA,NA,CASSSWAGYTF,TGTGCCAGCAGTTCGTGGGCTGGCTACACCTTC